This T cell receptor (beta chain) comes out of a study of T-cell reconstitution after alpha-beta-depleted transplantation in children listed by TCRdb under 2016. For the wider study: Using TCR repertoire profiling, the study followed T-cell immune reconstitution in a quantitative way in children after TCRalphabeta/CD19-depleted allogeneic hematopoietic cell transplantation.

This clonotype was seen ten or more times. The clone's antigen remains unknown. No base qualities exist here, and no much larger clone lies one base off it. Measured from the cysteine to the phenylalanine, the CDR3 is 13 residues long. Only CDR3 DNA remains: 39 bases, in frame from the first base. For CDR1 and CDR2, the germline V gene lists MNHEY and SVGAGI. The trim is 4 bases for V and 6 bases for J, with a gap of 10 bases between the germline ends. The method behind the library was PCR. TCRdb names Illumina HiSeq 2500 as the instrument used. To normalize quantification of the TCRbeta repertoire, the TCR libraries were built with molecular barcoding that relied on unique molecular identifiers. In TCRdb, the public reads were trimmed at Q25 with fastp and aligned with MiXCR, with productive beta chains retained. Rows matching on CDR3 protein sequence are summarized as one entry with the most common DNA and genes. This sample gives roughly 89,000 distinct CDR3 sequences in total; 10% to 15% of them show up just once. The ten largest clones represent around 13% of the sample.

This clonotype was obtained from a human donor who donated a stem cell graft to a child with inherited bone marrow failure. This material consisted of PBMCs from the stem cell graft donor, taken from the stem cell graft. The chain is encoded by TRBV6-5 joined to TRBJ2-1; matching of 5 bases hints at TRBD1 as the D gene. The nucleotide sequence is TGTGCCAGCAGTTCTAACACAGGCAATGAGCAGTTCTTC. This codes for CASSSNTGNEQFF.